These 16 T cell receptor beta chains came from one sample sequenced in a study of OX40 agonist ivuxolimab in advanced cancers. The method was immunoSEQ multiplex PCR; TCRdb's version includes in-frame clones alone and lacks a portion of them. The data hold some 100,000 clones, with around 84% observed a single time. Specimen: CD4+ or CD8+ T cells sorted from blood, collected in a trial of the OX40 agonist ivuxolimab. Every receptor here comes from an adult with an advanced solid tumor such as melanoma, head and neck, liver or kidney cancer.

CDR3 amino acids: CASSEAPSQPQHF. CDR3 DNA: TGTGCCAGCAGTGAAGCGCCTTCTCAGCCCCAGCATTTT. The chain carries TRBV6-1 and TRBJ1-5, with no clear D. Between the trimmed V and J ends, which lost 0 bases and 6 bases, there was a span of 6 bases. This CDR3 has 13 amino acids. Germline CDR1 MNHNS, CDR2 SASEGT.

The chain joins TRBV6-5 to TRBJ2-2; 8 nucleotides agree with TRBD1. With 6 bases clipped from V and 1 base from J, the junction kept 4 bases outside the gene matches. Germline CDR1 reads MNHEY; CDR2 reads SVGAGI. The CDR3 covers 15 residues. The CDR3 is CASSPGTGNTGELFF. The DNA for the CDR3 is TGTGCCAGCAGCCCAGGGACAGGGAACACCGGGGAGCTGTTTTTT.

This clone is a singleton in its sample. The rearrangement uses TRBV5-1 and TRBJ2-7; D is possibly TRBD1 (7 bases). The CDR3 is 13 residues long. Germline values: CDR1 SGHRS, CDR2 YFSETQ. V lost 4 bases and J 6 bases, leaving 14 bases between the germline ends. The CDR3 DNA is TGCGCCAGCAGCCCTCGACAGGGAGGCGAGCAGTACGTC. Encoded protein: CASSPRQGGEQYV.

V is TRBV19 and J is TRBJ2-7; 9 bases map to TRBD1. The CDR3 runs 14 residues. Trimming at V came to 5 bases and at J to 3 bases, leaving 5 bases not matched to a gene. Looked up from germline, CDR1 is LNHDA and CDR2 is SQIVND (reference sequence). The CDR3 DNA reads TGTGCCAGTAGTTCGGCGACAGGGGGCTACGAGCAGTACTTC. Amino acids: CASSSATGGYEQYF. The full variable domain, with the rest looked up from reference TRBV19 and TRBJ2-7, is DGGITQSPKYLFRKEGQNVTLSCEQNLNHDAMYWYRQDPGQGLRLIYYSQIVNDFQKGDIAEGYSVSREKKESFPLTVTSAQKNPTAFYLCASSSATGGYEQYFGPGTRLTVT.

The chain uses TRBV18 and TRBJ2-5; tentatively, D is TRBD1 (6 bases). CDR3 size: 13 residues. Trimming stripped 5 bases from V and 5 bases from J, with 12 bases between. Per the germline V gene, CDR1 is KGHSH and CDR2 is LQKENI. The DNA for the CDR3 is TGTGCCAGCTCATTGACAGGTCTGGAGACCCAGTACTTC. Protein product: CASSLTGLETQYF.

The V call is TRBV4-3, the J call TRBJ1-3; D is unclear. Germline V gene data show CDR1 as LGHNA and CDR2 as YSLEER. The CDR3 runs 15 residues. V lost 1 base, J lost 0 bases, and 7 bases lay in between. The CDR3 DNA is TGCGCCAGCAGCCAAGTCAGCAACTCTGGAAACACCATATATTTT. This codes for CASSQVSNSGNTIYF.

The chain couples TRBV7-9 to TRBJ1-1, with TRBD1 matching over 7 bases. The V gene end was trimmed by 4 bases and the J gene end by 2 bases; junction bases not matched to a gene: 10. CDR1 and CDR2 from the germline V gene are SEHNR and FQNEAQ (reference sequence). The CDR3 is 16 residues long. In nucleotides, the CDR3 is TGTGCCAGCAGCTCCTCTGGACAGGTCGTTAACACTGAAGCTTTCTTT. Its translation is CASSSSGQVVNTEAFF.

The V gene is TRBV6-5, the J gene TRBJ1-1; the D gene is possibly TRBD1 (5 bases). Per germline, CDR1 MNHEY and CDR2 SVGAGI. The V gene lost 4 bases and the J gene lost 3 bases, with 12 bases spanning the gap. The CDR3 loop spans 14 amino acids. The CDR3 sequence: CASSLGLSYTEAFF. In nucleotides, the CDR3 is TGTGCCAGCAGTTTGGGGCTATCCTACACTGAAGCTTTCTTT.

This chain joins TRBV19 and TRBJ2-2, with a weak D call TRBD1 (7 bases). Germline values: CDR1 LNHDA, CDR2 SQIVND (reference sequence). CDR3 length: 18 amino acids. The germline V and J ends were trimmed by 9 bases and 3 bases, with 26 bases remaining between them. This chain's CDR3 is CASTAYDTGEVDTGELFF. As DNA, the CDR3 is TGTGCCAGCACCGCCTACGATACAGGGGAGGTGGACACCGGGGAGCTGTTTTTT.

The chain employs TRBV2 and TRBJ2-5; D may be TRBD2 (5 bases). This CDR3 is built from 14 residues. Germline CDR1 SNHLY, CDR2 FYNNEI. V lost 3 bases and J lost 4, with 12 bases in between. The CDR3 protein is CASSEFRSGETQYF. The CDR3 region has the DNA TGTGCCAGCAGTGAGTTTAGGAGCGGAGAGACCCAGTACTTC.

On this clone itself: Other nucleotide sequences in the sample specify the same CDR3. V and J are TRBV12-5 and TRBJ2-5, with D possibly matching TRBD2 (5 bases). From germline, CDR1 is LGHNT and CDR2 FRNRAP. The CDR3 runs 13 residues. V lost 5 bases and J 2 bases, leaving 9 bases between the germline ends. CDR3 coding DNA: TGTGCTAGTGGTCCTTCGGGACAAGAGACCCAGTACTTC. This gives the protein CASGPSGQETQYF.

In nucleotides, the CDR3 is TGCGCCAGCAGCCAAGAACAGTCCTACAATGAGCAGTTCTTC. Translated, it gives CASSQEQSYNEQFF. The genes are TRBV4-3 and TRBJ2-1; D gene ambiguous. The CDR3 is 14 residues long. V gave up 0 bases and J gave up 1 base, with 4 bases separating them. Looked up from germline, CDR1 is LGHNA and CDR2 is YSLEER.

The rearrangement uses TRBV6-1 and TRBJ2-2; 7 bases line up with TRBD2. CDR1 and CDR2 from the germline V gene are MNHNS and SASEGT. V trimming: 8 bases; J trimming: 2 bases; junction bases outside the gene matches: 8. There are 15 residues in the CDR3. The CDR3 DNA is TGTGCCAGCGACCCCCCTAGCGGTAACACCGGGGAGCTGTTTTTT. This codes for CASDPPSGNTGELFF.

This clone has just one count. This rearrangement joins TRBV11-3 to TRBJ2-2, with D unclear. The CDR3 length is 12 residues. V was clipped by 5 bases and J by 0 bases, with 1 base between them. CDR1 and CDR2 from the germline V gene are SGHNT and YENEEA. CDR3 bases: TGTGCCAGCAGCCCGAACACCGGGGAGCTGTTTTTT. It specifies CASSPNTGELFF.

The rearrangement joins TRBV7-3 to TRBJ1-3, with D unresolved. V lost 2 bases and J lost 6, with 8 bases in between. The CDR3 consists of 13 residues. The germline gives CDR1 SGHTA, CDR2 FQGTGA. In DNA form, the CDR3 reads TGTGCCAGCAGCTTATCCTCTTTAAACACCATATATTTT. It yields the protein CASSLSSLNTIYF.

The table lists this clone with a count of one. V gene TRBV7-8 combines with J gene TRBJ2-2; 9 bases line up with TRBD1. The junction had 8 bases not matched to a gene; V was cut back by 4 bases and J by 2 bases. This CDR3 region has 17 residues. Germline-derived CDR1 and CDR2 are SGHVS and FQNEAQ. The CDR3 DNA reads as TGTGCCAGCAGCTCGGATCCGGGACAGGGTAACACCGGGGAGCTGTTTTTT. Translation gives CASSSDPGQGNTGELFF.